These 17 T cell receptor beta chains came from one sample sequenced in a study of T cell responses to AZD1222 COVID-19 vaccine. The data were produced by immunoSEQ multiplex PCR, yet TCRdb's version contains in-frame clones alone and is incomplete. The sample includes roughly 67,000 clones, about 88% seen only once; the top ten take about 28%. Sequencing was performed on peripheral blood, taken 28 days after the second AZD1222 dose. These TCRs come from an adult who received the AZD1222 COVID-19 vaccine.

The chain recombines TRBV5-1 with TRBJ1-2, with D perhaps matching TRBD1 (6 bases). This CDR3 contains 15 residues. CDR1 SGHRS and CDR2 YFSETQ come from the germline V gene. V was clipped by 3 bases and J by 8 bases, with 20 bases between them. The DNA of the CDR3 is TGCGCCAGCAGCTCCCTGCAGGGGATCACTAGGGGCTACACCTTC. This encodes CASSSLQGITRGYTF.

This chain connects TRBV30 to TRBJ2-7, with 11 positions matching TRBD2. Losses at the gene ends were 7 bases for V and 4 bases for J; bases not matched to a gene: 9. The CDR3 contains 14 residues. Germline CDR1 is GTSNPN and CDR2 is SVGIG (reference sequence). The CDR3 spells CASRGSGRGYEQYF. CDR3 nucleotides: TGTGCCTCCCGTGGTAGCGGGAGGGGTTACGAGCAGTACTTC.

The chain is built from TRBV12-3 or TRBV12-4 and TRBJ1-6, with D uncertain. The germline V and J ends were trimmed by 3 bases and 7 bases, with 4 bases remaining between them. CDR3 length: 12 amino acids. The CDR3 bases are TGTGCCAGCAGTTTCCGAAATTCACCCCTCCACTTT. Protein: CASSFRNSPLHF.

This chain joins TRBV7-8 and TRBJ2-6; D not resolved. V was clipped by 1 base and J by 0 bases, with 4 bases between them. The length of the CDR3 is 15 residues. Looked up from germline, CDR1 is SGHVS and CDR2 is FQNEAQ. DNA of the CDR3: TGTGCCAGCAGCTTAGGGGCCTCTGGGGCCAACGTCCTGACTTTC. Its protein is CASSLGASGANVLTF.

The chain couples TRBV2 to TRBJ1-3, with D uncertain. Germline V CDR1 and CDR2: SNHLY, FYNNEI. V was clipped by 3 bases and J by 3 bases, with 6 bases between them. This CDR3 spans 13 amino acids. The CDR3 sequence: CASSETGGNTIYF. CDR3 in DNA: TGTGCCAGCAGTGAGACGGGTGGAAACACCATATATTTT.

The CDR3 is CASSARDRFFSQPQHF. In nucleotides, the CDR3 is TGTGCCAGCAGTGCCCGGGACAGGTTCTTTAGTCAGCCCCAGCATTTT. This chain joins TRBV6-1 and TRBJ1-5; TRBD1 matches at 8 bases. Germline V gene lookup returns CDR1 MNHNS and CDR2 SASEGT. CDR3 size: 16 residues. Trimming cost V 4 bases and J 6 bases; bases outside gene matches: 11.

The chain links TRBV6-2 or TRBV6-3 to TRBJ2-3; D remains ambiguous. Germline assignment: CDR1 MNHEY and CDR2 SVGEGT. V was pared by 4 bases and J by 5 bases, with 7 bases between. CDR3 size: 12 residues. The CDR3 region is CASSFIGDTQYF. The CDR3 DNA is TGTGCCAGCAGTTTTATCGGAGATACGCAGTATTTT.

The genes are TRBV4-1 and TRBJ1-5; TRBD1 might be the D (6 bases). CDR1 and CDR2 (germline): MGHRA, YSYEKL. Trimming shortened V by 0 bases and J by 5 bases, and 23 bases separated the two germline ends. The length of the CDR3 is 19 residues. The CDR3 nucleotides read TGCGCCAGCAGCCAAGATGAACAGGGTCAAAGCTCGTTGCATCAGCCCCAGCATTTT. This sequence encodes CASSQDEQGQSSLHQPQHF.

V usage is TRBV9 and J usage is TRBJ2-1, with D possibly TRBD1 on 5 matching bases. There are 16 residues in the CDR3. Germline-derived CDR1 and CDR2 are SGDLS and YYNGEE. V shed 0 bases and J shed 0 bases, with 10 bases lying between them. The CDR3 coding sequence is TGTGCCAGCAGCGTAGAGGCTCAGGGCTCCTACAATGAGCAGTTCTTC. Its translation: CASSVEAQGSYNEQFF.

The CDR3 DNA reads as TGTGCCAGCAGTTACACAGGACAGGGCAGAAACACCATATATTTT. As protein: CASSYTGQGRNTIYF. The chain couples TRBV6-5 to TRBJ1-3; 8 positions match TRBD1. This CDR3 is built from 15 residues. V was clipped by 2 bases and J by 5 bases; unmatched bases: 5. Germline assignment: CDR1 MNHEY and CDR2 SVGAGI.

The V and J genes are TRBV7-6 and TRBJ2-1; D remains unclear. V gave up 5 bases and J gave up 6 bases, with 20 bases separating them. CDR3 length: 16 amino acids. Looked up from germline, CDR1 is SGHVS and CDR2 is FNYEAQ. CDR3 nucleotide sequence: TGTGCCAGCAGCCGAGACGGGCGATTCCCTAGCAATGAGCAGTTCTTC. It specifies CASSRDGRFPSNEQFF.

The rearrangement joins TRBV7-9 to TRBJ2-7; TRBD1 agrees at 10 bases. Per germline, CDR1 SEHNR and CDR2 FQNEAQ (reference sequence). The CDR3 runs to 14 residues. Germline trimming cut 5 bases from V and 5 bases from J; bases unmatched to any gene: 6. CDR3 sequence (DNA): TGTGCCAGCAGCACTAGACAGGGGGCGAACGAGCAGTACTTC. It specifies CASSTRQGANEQYF.

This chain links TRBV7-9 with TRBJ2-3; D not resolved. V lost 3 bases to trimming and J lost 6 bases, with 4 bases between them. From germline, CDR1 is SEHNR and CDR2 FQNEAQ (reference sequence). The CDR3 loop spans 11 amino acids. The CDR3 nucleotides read TGTGCCAGCAGCTTGGTTGATACGCAGTATTTT. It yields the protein CASSLVDTQYF. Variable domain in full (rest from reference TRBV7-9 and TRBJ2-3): DTGVSQNPRHKITKRGQNVTFRCDPISEHNRLYWYRQTLGQGPEFLTYFQNEAQLEKSRLLSDRFSAERPKGSFSTLEIQRTEQGDSAMYLCASSLVDTQYFGPGTRLTVL.

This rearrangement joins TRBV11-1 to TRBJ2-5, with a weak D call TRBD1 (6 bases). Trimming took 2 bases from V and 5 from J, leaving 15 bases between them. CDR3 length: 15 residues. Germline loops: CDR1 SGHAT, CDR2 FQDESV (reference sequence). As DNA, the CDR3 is TGTGCCAGCAGCTTATCGCCACAGGGACGGGAGACCCAGTACTTC. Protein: CASSLSPQGRETQYF.

The CDR3 loop is CASSIERTDYSNQPQHF. Here the CDR3 DNA reads TGTGCCAGTAGTATAGAAAGGACAGATTATAGCAATCAGCCCCAGCATTTT. The V and J genes are TRBV19 and TRBJ1-5; D perhaps matches TRBD1 (6 bases). V shed 0 bases and J shed 0 bases, with 12 bases lying between them. CDR3 length: 17 amino acids. Germline-derived CDR1 and CDR2 are LNHDA and SQIVND (reference sequence).

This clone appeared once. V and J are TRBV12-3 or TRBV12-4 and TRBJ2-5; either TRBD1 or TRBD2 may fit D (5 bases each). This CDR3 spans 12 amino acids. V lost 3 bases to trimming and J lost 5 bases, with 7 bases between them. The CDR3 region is CASSFEGETQYF. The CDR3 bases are TGTGCCAGCAGTTTTGAGGGGGAGACCCAGTACTTC.

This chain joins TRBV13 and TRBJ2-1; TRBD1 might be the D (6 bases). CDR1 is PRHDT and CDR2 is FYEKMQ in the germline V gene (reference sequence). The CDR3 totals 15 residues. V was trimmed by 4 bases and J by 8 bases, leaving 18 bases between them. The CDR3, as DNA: TGTGCCAGCAGCTACCTATACAGGGCATCCTATGAGCAGTTCTTC. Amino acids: CASSYLYRASYEQFF. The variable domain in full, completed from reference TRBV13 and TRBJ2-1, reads AAGVIQSPRHLIKEKRETATLKCYPIPRHDTVYWYQQGPGQDPQFLISFYEKMQSDKGSIPDRFSAQQFSDYHSELNMSSLELGDSALYFCASSYLYRASYEQFFGPGTRLTVL.